The 10 T cell receptor beta chains in this list originate from one sample, sequenced in a study of tumor and adjacent non-tumor tissue in lung cancer. TCRbeta libraries were built with three rounds of nested PCR, modified from ARM-PCR. TCRdb re-called the multiplex PCR reads through MiXCR, storing one row per CDR3 protein. The table has 40,000 to 50,000 distinct CDR3 sequences, 55% to 65% seen once; the top ten hold roughly 31%. This sample's RNA came from whole unsorted tissue. More than 3 cm separated this lung sample from the edge of the tumor. The material sequenced was distant non-tumor lung tissue. These receptors all come from a woman in her 70s with non-small cell lung cancer.

As concerns this clonotype: One junction end disagrees with the germline gene, perhaps due to a read error. The genes are TRBV28 and TRBJ1-6, with unresolved D. Germline V lookup: CDR1 MDHEN, CDR2 SYDVKM. This CDR3 comprises 14 residues. This CDR3 is CASSPRGEGSPLHF. In DNA form, the CDR3 reads TGCGCCAGCAGTCCCCGGGGAGAGGGTTCACCCCTCCACTTT.

About this clonotype itself: One end of the junction does not line up with germline, which may come from a read error. The rearrangement joins TRBV29-1 to TRBJ2-7; 9 bases line up with TRBD1. This CDR3 spans 15 amino acids. Looked up from germline, CDR1 is SQVTM and CDR2 is ANQGSEA. CDR3 amino acids: CGVGKGQGKVYEQYF. CDR3 bases: TGCGGCGTTGGAAAGGGACAGGGAAAGGTCTACGAGCAGTACTTC.

A note on this clonotype: A read error may account for a junction end that differs from germline. The gene calls are TRBV29-1 and TRBJ1-2, with no clear D. Looked up from germline, CDR1 is SQVTM and CDR2 is ANQGSEA. The CDR3 length is 13 residues. DNA for the CDR3: TGCCGCGTTGACCCACTTACTAAGTATGGCTACACCTTC. The encoded protein is CRVDPLTKYGYTF.

This clonotype was counted at least ten times. The junction departs from the called germline gene at one end, perhaps through a read error. The gene calls are TRBV20-1 and TRBJ2-3, with 7 positions matching TRBD2. CDR1 and CDR2 (germline): DFQATT, SNEGSKA (reference sequence). CDR3 size: 15 residues. The CDR3 loop is CSPSGRAGPTDTQYF. CDR3 sequence (DNA): TGCAGTCCTAGCGGCAGGGCGGGACCCACAGATACGCAGTATTTT.

This clonotype was found a few times. A read error is possible here, since a much larger clone lies one base away. This chain connects TRBV6-1 to TRBJ1-5; 8 nucleotides agree with TRBD1. TRBJ2-3 matches the DNA end more closely, so the J call is doubtful. Germline values: CDR1 MNHNS, CDR2 SASEGT. CDR3 size: 13 residues. In DNA form, the CDR3 reads TGTGCCAGCAGTGATTCGGACAGGGACCCCCAGTATTTT. Translation: CASSDSDRDPQYF.

A note on this clonotype: A junction boundary mismatches the germline segment, possibly from a read error. The V gene is TRBV20-1, the J gene TRBJ2-1; TRBD2 might be the D (6 bases). This CDR3 is built from 15 residues. Germline V gene data show CDR1 as DFQATT and CDR2 as SNEGSKA (reference sequence). The CDR3 coding sequence is TGCAGTGCTAGGAGGCGGGATAAGGTGGGGAATGAGCAGTCCTTC. This encodes CSARRRDKVGNEQSF.

This clonotype was seen only a few times. This rearrangement joins TRBV20-1 to TRBJ2-1; TRBD2 matches 11 bases. V was pared by 4 bases and J by 8 bases, with 10 bases of the junction left unmatched. Germline assignment: CDR1 DFQATT and CDR2 SNEGSKA (reference sequence). The CDR3 runs 15 residues. The CDR3 DNA reads as TGCAGTGCTAAAGTACTAGCGGGAGAGGTCGATGAGCAGTTCTTC. It is translated as CSAKVLAGEVDEQFF.

The chain is built from TRBV20-1 and TRBJ2-1; perhaps D is TRBD1 or TRBD2 (5 bases each). Germline V CDR1 and CDR2: DFQATT, SNEGSKA (reference sequence). The CDR3 runs to 14 residues. The V gene lost 4 bases and the J gene lost 2 bases, with 12 bases spanning the gap. CDR3 DNA sequence: TGCAGTGCTACCAACGGGGACGCCTACAATGAGCAGTTCTTC. The encoded protein is CSATNGDAYNEQFF.

With respect to this clonotype: Sequence at one end of the junction differs from germline and may be a read error. V usage is TRBV6-2 or TRBV6-3 and J usage is TRBJ2-5; D gene unclear. Looked up from germline, CDR1 is MNHEY and CDR2 is SVGEGT. The CDR3 spans 13 residues. The CDR3 sequence: CACSYDERETQYF. The CDR3 DNA sequence: TGTGCCTGCAGTTACGACGAGAGAGAGACCCAGTACTTC.

As regards this clonotype: A much larger clone differs by one base, so this may be a read error. The chain recombines TRBV2 with TRBJ1-2; D might be TRBD1 (5 bases). The germline V gene has CDR1 SNHLY and CDR2 FYNNEI. The CDR3 loop spans 14 amino acids. Trimming stripped 7 bases from V and 3 bases from J, with 15 bases between. The CDR3 loop reads CASKWTQSHYGYTF. The CDR3 DNA reads TGTGCCAGCAAGTGGACACAAAGCCACTATGGCTACACCTTC.